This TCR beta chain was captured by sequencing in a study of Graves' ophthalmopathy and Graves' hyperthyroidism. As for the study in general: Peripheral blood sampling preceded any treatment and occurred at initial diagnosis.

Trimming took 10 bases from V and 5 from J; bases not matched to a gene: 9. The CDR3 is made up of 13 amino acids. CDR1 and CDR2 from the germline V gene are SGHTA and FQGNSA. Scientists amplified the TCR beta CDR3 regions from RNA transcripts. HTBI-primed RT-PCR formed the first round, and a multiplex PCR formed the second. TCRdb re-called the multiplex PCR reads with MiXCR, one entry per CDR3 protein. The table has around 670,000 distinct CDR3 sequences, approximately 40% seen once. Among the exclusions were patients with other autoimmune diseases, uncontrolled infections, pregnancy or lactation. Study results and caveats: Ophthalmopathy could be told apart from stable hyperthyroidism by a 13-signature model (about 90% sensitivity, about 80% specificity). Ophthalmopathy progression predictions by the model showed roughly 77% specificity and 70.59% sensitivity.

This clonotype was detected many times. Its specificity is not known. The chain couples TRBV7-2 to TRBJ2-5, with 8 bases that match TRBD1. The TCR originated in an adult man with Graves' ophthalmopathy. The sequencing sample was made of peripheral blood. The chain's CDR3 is CATSSGGWETQYF. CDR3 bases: TGTGCCACAAGTTCAGGGGGCTGGGAGACCCAGTACTTC.